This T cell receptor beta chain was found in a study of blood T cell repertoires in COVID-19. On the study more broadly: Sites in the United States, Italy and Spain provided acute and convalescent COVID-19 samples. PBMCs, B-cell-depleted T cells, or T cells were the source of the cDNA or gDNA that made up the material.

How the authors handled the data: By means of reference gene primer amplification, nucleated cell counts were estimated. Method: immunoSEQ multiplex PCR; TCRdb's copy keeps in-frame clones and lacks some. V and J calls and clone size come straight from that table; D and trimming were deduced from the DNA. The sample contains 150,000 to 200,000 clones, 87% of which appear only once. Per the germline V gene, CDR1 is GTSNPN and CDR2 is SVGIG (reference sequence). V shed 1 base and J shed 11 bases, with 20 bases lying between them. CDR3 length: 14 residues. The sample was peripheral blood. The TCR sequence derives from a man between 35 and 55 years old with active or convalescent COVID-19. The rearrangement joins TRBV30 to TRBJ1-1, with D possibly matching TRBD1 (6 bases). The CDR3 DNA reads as TGTGCCTGGAGTGCTCCACTTACAGGGTTCAAGGCTTTCTTT. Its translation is CAWSAPLTGFKAFF. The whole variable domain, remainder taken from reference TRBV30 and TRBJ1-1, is SQTIHQWPATLVQPVGSPLSLECTVEGTSNPNLYWYRQAAGRGLQLLFYSVGIGQISSEVPQNLSASRPQDRQFILSSKKLLLSDSGFYLCAWSAPLTGFKAFFGQGTRLTVV.